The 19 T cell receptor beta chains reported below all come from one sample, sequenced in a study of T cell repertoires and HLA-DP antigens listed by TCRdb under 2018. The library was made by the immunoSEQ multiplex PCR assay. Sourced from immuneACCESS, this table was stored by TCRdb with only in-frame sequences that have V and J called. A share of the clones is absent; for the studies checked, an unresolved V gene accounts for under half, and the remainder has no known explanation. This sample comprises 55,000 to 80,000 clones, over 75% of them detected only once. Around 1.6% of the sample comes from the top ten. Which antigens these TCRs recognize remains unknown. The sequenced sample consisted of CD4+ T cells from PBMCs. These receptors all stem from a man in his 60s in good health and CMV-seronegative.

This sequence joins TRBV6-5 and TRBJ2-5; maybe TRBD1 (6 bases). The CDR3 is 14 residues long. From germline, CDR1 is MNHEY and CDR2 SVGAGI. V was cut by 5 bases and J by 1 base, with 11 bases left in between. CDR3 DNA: TGTGCCAGCAGTAAGACAGGAATCCAAGAGACCCAGTACTTC. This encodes CASSKTGIQETQYF.

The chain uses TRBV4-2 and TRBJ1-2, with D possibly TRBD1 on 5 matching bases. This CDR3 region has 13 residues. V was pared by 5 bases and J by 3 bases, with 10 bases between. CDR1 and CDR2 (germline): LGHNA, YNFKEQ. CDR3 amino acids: CASSLGTDYGYTF. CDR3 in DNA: TGTGCCAGCAGCTTAGGGACGGACTATGGCTACACCTTC.

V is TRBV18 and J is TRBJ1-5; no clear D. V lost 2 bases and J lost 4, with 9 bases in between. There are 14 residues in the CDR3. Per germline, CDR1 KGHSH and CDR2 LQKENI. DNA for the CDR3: TGTGCCAGCTCACCAGGGCACCGAAATCAGCCCCAGCATTTT. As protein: CASSPGHRNQPQHF.

The CDR3 region has the DNA TGTGCCAGCAGTTACGGGACAGCTGGAAACACCATATATTTT. Protein sequence: CASSYGTAGNTIYF. The chain carries TRBV6-5 and TRBJ1-3; 7 bases agree with TRBD1. The trim removed 2 bases at V and 2 bases at J, leaving 0 bases unmatched. Germline V CDR1 and CDR2: MNHEY, SVGAGI. The CDR3 has 14 residues.

CDR3 sequence: CASSIKGQGARDGYTF. In nucleotides, the CDR3 is TGTGCCAGTAGTATAAAGGGACAGGGGGCACGCGATGGCTACACCTTC. The J gene is TRBJ1-2, the V gene TRBV19; 12 nucleotides match TRBD1. J gave up 6 bases and V 2 bases, and 7 bases lay outside the gene matches. Germline values: CDR1 LNHDA, CDR2 SQIVND (reference sequence). The length of the CDR3 is 16 residues.

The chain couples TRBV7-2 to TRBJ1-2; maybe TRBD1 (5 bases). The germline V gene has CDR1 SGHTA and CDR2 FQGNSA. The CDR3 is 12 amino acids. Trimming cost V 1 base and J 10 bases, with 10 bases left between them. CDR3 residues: CASSLDRGTYTF. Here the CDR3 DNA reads TGTGCCAGCAGCTTAGACCGAGGGACCTACACCTTC.

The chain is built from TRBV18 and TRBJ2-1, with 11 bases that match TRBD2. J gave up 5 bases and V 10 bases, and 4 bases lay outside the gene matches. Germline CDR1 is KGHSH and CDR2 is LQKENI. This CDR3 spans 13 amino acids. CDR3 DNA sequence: TGTGCCACCACTAGCGGGAGTCACAATGAGCAGTTCTTC. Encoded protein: CATTSGSHNEQFF.

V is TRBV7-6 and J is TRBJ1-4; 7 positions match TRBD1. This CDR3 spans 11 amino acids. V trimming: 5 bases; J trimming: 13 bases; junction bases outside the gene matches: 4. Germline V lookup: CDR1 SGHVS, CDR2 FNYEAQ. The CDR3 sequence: CASSNRGGLFF. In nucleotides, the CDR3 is TGTGCCAGCAGCAACAGGGGTGGACTGTTTTTT.

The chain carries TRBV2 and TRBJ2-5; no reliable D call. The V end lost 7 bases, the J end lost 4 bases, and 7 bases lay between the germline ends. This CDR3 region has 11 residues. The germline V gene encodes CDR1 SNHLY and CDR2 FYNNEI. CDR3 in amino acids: CASTFGETQYF. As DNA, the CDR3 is TGTGCCAGCACCTTCGGAGAGACCCAGTACTTC.

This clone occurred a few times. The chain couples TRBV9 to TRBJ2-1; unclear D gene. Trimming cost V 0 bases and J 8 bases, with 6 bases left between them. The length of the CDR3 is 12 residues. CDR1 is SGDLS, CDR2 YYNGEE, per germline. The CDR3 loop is CASSVAVDEQFF. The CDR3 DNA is TGTGCCAGCAGCGTAGCTGTCGATGAGCAGTTCTTC.

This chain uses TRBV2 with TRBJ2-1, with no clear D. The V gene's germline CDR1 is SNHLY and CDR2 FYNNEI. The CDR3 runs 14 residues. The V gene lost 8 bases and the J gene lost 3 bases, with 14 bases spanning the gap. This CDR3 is CASPPEQNYNEQFF. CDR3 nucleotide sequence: TGTGCCAGCCCACCGGAACAGAACTACAATGAGCAGTTCTTC. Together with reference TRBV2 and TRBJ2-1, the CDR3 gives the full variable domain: EPEVTQTPSHQVTQMGQEVILRCVPISNHLYFYWYRQILGQKVEFLVSFYNNEISEKSEIFDDQFSVERPDGSNFTLKIRSTKLEDSAMYFCASPPEQNYNEQFFGPGTRLTVL.

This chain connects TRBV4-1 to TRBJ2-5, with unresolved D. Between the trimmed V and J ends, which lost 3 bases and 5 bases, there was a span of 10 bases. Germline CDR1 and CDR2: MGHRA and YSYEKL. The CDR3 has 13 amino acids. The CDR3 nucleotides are TGCGCCAGCAGCCAGACGGTAGGGGAGACCCAGTACTTC. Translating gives CASSQTVGETQYF.

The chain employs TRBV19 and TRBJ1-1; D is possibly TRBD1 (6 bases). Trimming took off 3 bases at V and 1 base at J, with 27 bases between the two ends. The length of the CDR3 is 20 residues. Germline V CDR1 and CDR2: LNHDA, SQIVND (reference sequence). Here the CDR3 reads CASSMRGQFLGSASNTEAFF. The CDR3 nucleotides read TGTGCCAGTAGTATGAGGGGACAATTTCTCGGCTCGGCGTCGAACACTGAAGCTTTCTTT. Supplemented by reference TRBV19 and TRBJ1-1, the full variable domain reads DGGITQSPKYLFRKEGQNVTLSCEQNLNHDAMYWYRQDPGQGLRLIYYSQIVNDFQKGDIAEGYSVSREKKESFPLTVTSAQKNPTAFYLCASSMRGQFLGSASNTEAFFGQGTRLTVV.

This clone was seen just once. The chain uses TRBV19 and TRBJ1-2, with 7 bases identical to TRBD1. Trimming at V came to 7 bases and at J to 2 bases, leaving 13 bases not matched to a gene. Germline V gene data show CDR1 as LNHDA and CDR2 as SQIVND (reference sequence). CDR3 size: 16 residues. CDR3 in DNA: TGTGCCAGTACCATGACAGGGACGCGTTGGAACTATGGCTACACCTTC. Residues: CASTMTGTRWNYGYTF.

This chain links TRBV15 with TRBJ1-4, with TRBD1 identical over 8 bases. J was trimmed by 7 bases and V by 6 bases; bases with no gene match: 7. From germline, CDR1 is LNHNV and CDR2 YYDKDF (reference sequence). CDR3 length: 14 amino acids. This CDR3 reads CATSPGQEGEKLFF. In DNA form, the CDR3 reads TGTGCCACCAGTCCGGGACAGGAGGGTGAAAAACTGTTTTTT. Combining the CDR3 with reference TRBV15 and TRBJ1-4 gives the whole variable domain DAMVIQNPRYQVTQFGKPVTLSCSQTLNHNVMYWYQQKSSQAPKLLFHYYDKDFNNEADTPDNFQSRRPNTSFCFLDIRSPGLGDTAMYLCATSPGQEGEKLFFGSGTQLSVL.

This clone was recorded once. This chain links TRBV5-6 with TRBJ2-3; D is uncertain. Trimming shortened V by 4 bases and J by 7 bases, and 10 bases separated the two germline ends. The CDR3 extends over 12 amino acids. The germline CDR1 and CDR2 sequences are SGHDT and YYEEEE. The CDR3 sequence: CASSLSVYTQYF. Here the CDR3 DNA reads TGTGCCAGCAGCCTATCAGTGTATACGCAGTATTTT.

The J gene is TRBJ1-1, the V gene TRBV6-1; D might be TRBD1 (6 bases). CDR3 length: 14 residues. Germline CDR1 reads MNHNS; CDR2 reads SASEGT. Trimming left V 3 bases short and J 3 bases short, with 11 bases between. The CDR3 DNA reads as TGTGCCAGCAGTGATCTGGGGGGCGACACTGAAGCTTTCTTT. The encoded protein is CASSDLGGDTEAFF.

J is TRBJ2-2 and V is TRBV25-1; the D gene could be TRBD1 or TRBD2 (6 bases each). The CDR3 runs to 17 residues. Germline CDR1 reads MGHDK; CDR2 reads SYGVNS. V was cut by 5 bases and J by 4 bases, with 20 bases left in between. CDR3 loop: CASSPIKGGEPTGELFF. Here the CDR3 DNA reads TGTGCCAGCAGTCCCATTAAGGGGGGAGAACCCACCGGGGAGCTGTTTTTT.

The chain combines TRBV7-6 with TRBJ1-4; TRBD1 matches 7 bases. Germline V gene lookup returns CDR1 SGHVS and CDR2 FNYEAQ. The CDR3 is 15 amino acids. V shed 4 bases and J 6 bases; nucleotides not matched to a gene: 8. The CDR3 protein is CASSSRQGTHEKLFF. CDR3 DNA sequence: TGTGCCAGCAGCTCTAGACAGGGTACGCATGAAAAACTGTTTTTT.